This T cell receptor (beta chain) is drawn from a study of T-cell memory formation after mild COVID-19. The 5'RACE method, run with constant-segment primers, produced TCR alpha and TCR beta cDNA libraries (carrying sample barcodes and UMIs). MiXCR was run by TCRdb on the 5' RACE reads, yielding one entry per CDR3 protein. This table holds about 270,000 distinct CDR3 sequences, roughly a sixth found once. CDR3 size: 13 residues. CDR1 LGHNA and CDR2 YSLEER come from the germline V gene. V dropped 4 bases and J dropped 2 bases, with 5 bases sitting between them. This clonotype has just a few counts. Its antigen is still unknown. Study findings and constraints: CM and EM subsets held most contracting CD4+ clones; EMRA held CD8+ ones. Pre-infection memory contained some responding clones, which suggested that cross-reactive memory had joined.

Material for sequencing was PBMCs or a T cell subset sorted from them (not recorded which). The gene calls are TRBV4-3 and TRBJ2-2, with D unclear. The TCR comes from a man younger than 30 who had mild COVID-19 (a few samples of this study predate the infection). Cell type and time point are not known. The CDR3 spells CASSPYNTGELFF. In nucleotides, the CDR3 is TGCGCCAGCAGCCCGTACAACACCGGGGAGCTGTTTTTT.